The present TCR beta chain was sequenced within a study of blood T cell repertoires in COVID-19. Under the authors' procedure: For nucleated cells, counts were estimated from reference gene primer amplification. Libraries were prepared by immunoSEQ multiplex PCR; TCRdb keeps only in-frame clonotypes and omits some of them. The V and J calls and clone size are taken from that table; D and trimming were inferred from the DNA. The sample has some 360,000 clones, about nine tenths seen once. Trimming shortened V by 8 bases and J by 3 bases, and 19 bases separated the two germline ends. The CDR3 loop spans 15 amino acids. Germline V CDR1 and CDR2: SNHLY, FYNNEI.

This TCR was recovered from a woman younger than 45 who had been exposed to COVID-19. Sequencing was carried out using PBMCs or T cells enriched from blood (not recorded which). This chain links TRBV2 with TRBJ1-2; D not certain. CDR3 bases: TGTGCCAGCTTAGACCCACGGAGATTTGACTATGGCTACACCTTC. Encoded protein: CASLDPRRFDYGYTF. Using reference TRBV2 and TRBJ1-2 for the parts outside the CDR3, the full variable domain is EPEVTQTPSHQVTQMGQEVILRCVPISNHLYFYWYRQILGQKVEFLVSFYNNEISEKSEIFDDQFSVERPDGSNFTLKIRSTKLEDSAMYFCASLDPRRFDYGYTFGSGTRLTVV.